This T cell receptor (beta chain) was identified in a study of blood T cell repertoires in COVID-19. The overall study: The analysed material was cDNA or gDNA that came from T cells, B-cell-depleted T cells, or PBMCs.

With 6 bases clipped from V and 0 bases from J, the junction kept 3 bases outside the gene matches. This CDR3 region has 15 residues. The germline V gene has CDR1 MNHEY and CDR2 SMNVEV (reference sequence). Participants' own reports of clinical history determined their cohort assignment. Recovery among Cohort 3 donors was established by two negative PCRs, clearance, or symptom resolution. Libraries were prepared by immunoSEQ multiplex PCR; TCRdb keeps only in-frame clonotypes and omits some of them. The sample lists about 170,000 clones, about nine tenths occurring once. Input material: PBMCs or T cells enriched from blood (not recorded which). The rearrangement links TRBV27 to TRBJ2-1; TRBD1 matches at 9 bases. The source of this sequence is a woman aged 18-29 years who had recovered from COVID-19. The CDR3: CASRRGQGSYNEQFF. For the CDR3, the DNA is TGTGCCAGCAGGAGGGGACAGGGCTCCTACAATGAGCAGTTCTTC.